The next 13 T cell receptor beta chains were all read from a single sample in a study of preoperative IRX-2 immunotherapy in early breast cancer. Sample treatment: preoperative locoregional IRX-2 cytokine immunotherapy. Sequenced by immunoSEQ multiplex PCR; TCRdb stores in-frame clones only, minus some. Counted here are about 26,000 clones, roughly 90% occurring once; the ten biggest clones make up around 9.6%. The material was obtained from a patient treated with IRX-2 immunotherapy. These receptors all come from a human donor with breast cancer.

This chain joins TRBV28 and TRBJ2-2; D might be TRBD1 (6 bases). The length of the CDR3 is 14 residues. V dropped 3 bases and J dropped 5 bases, with 10 bases sitting between them. The germline gives CDR1 MDHEN, CDR2 SYDVKM. The CDR3 region is CASSLTGGTGELFF. CDR3 in DNA: TGTGCCAGCAGTTTGACAGGCGGAACCGGGGAGCTGTTTTTT.

The genes are TRBV29-1 and TRBJ2-5; D is unresolved. Germline CDR1 and CDR2: SQVTM and ANQGSEA. Trimming took 4 bases from V and 2 from J, leaving 8 bases between them. CDR3 size: 12 residues. The CDR3 DNA reads as TGCAGCGTTGGTCCCGGGCAAGAGACCCAGTACTTC. It is translated as CSVGPGQETQYF.

The J gene is TRBJ2-5, the V gene TRBV5-1, with a weak D call TRBD2 (5 bases). This CDR3 is 17 amino acids long. Germline V gene sequence: CDR1 SGHRS, CDR2 YFSETQ. The V end was cut by 0 bases, the J end by 6 bases, with 21 bases between. The DNA of the CDR3 is TGCGCCAGCAGCTTGGAAGTGGCGGCCTCCGGGGTACAGACCCAGTACTTC. Its translation is CASSLEVAASGVQTQYF.

This clone was seen only once. The V gene is TRBV11-2, the J gene TRBJ2-1, with D maybe TRBD1 (5 bases). V lost 5 bases and J lost 6, with 14 bases in between. The CDR3 runs 14 residues. Germline V lookup: CDR1 SGHAT, CDR2 FQNNGV. CDR3 amino acids: CASSHLAGSNEQFF. The CDR3 bases are TGTGCCAGCAGCCACCTGGCAGGGTCCAATGAGCAGTTCTTC. The whole variable domain, filled in from reference TRBV11-2 and TRBJ2-1, reads EAGVAQSPRYKIIEKRQSVAFWCNPISGHATLYWYQQILGQGPKLLIQFQNNGVVDDSQLPKDRFSAERLKGVDSTLKIQPAKLEDSAVYLCASSHLAGSNEQFFGPGTRLTVL.

The chain joins TRBV5-1 to TRBJ1-4, with 8 positions matching TRBD1. CDR1 is SGHRS, CDR2 YFSETQ, per germline. This CDR3 comprises 14 residues. V shed 2 bases, J shed 8 bases, and the junction held 5 bases outside the gene matches. The CDR3 protein is CASSFPGGGEKLFF. CDR3 bases: TGCGCCAGCAGCTTCCCAGGGGGCGGAGAAAAACTGTTTTTT.

Here the CDR3 DNA reads TGTGCCAGCCTCAACTTTAACGAGCAGTACTTC. Protein product: CASLNFNEQYF. The rearrangement links TRBV6-1 to TRBJ2-5; D is uncertain. The J call may be in error: the DNA end matches TRBJ2-7 better. The CDR3 extends over 11 amino acids. Germline V gives CDR1 MNHNS, CDR2 SASEGT.

The rearrangement joins TRBV19 to TRBJ2-7; D is possibly TRBD2 (6 bases). The CDR3 consists of 14 residues. Trimming left V 1 base short and J 1 base short, with 8 bases between. Germline CDR1 and CDR2: LNHDA and SQIVND (reference sequence). The CDR3: CASSIAGTSYEQYF. The CDR3 coding sequence is TGTGCCAGTAGTATAGCGGGGACTTCCTACGAGCAGTACTTC.

This chain joins TRBV29-1 and TRBJ1-1, with D unclear. Trimming shortened V by 0 bases and J by 0 bases, and 5 bases separated the two germline ends. This CDR3 has 13 amino acids. CDR1 is SQVTM and CDR2 is ANQGSEA in the germline V gene. DNA for the CDR3: TGCAGCGTTGAAGAGGAAATGAACACTGAAGCTTTCTTT. Translated, it gives CSVEEEMNTEAFF.

The sample holds one count of this clone. V and J are TRBV5-8 and TRBJ2-3; TRBD1 or TRBD2 may be the D gene (6 bases each). The CDR3 is made up of 16 amino acids. Looked up from germline, CDR1 is SGHTS and CDR2 is YDEGEE. The V and J ends lost 2 bases and 2 bases respectively, with 15 bases between them. This chain's CDR3 is CASSLYGGLDTDTQYF. DNA of the CDR3: TGTGCCAGCAGCTTATACGGGGGCCTAGACACAGATACGCAGTATTTT.

The chain carries TRBV19 and TRBJ1-5; D possibly corresponds to TRBD1 (6 bases). This CDR3 comprises 14 residues. V lost 5 bases and J lost 4, with 12 bases in between. The germline gives CDR1 LNHDA, CDR2 SQIVND (reference sequence). The CDR3 protein is CASSSTGPNQPQHF. CDR3 bases: TGTGCCAGTAGTTCAACAGGGCCGAATCAGCCCCAGCATTTT.

For the CDR3, the DNA is TGCGCCAGCAGCCCAAGGACACACCAAGAGACCCAGTACTTC. Protein: CASSPRTHQETQYF. This chain uses TRBV5-1 with TRBJ2-5; the D gene is possibly TRBD1 (5 bases). The CDR3 is made up of 14 amino acids. Germline values: CDR1 SGHRS, CDR2 YFSETQ. The V and J ends lost 4 bases and 0 bases respectively, with 10 bases between them.

V gene TRBV27 combines with J gene TRBJ1-5; D gene unclear. The V end lost 5 bases, the J end lost 3 bases, and 14 bases lay between the germline ends. Germline-derived CDR1 and CDR2 are MNHEY and SMNVEV (reference sequence). CDR3 size: 15 residues. The CDR3 region has the DNA TGTGCCAGCAGTCCCAAGGTAGGGTTCAATCAGCCCCAGCATTTT. Translated, it gives CASSPKVGFNQPQHF.

The V gene is TRBV4-2, the J gene TRBJ2-7; D is possibly TRBD1 or TRBD2 (5 bases each). CDR1 is LGHNA, CDR2 YNFKEQ, per germline. Between the trimmed V and J ends, which lost 0 bases and 4 bases, there was a span of 16 bases. The CDR3 extends over 16 amino acids. As DNA, the CDR3 is TGTGCCAGCAGCCAAGATGAGTACGGCAGGGAGTACGAGCAGTACTTC. Protein sequence: CASSQDEYGREYEQYF.